This T cell receptor (beta chain) was documented in a study of persistence of HIV-infected CD4 T cells. Findings and limits, study-wide: Antigen-responding cells were enriched for degenerate expanded CDR3beta sequences. Compared with CD3/CD28-stimulated cells, CMV- and Gag-responding cells showed lower TCRbeta richness.

The stimulus was lysate of CMV-infected fibroblasts, about 10 ug/mL. CD4+ T cells upregulating both CD40 ligand and CD69 were sorted as responding cells. Anti-CD28/CD49d costimulation, CD40-blocking antibody and enfuvirtide were given to CD8-depleted PBMCs for 15 to 20 hours. Trimming pared 0 bases from V and 8 bases from J, leaving 16 bases between. From germline, CDR1 is MGHRA and CDR2 YSYEKL. The CDR3 consists of 16 residues. Sequencing used immunoSEQ version 4 in survey mode. Assay used: immunoSEQ multiplex PCR; TCRdb lists only in-frame clones, some missing. The table shows under 20,000 clones, with around three quarters occurring only once. Comment on this clone: Its cognate antigen is unknown.

This clonotype was sampled from an adult man with HIV who was CMV-seropositive. The specimen was CD4+ T cells sorted from PBMCs after roughly 20-hour stimulation, collected from a patient who received antiretroviral therapy. The chain has TRBV4-1 and TRBJ1-4; a possible D gene is TRBD1 (6 bases). In DNA form, the CDR3 reads TGCGCCAGCAGCCAAGAAGCTTGGGGGGCGAGGGAAAAACTGTTTTTT. Translation: CASSQEAWGAREKLFF.